One sample yielded the 14 T cell receptor beta chains listed below, sequenced in a study of shared clonotypes between healthy human individuals. The table came from immunoSEQ multiplex PCR; TCRdb's copy has only in-frame clones and leaves some out. Of around 430,000 clones detected, about 85% appear once; the ten largest clones hold less than 15%. The material sequenced was PBMCs. The receptors were sampled from a woman in her forties in good health. Some clones in this sample may be carry-over from other donors' samples.

The sample holds one count of this clone. J is TRBJ2-7 and V is TRBV10-2; D possibly corresponds to TRBD2 (6 bases). V lost 3 bases and J 12 bases, leaving 21 bases between the germline ends. From germline, CDR1 is WSHSY and CDR2 SAAADI. This CDR3 spans 14 amino acids. The CDR3 loop is CASSDGMVAGSGYF. CDR3 coding DNA: TGCGCCAGCAGTGATGGGATGGTTGCGGGGTCCGGGTACTTC.

There are a few counts of this clone. The chain links TRBV27 to TRBJ1-1; D might be TRBD1 (6 bases). Looked up from germline, CDR1 is MNHEY and CDR2 is SMNVEV (reference sequence). V was cut by 2 bases and J by 4 bases, with 8 bases left in between. There are 13 residues in the CDR3. The CDR3 DNA follows: TGTGCCAGCAGTTTAAGGGGGAGCACTGAAGCTTTCTTT. It yields the protein CASSLRGSTEAFF.

This clone came up a few times. V usage is TRBV25-1 and J usage is TRBJ1-1; D not certain. Germline V lookup: CDR1 MGHDK, CDR2 SYGVNS. The germline V and J ends were trimmed by 6 bases and 0 bases, with 8 bases remaining between them. This CDR3 has 13 amino acids. CDR3 bases: TGTGCCAGCAGCCACGGCGTGAACACTGAAGCTTTCTTT. It specifies CASSHGVNTEAFF.

This chain uses TRBV28 with TRBJ2-7; the D is unclear. CDR1 is MDHEN, CDR2 SYDVKM, per germline. The CDR3 extends over 13 amino acids. The V and J ends lost 6 bases and 2 bases respectively, with 11 bases between them. The CDR3 nucleotides read TGTGCCAGCAGCCTACCATTAACCTACGAGCAGTACTTC. This gives the protein CASSLPLTYEQYF.

This clone was detected a few times. The V call is TRBV19, the J call TRBJ1-1; D perhaps matches TRBD1 (5 bases). The CDR3 has 15 residues. V shed 9 bases and J shed 0 bases, with 17 bases lying between them. Germline V lookup: CDR1 LNHDA, CDR2 SQIVND (reference sequence). CDR3 sequence (DNA): TGTGCCAGCGCCAGGGCAGGCCCTATGAACACTGAAGCTTTCTTT. This translates into CASARAGPMNTEAFF. The full variable domain, its missing parts supplied by reference TRBV19 and TRBJ1-1, is DGGITQSPKYLFRKEGQNVTLSCEQNLNHDAMYWYRQDPGQGLRLIYYSQIVNDFQKGDIAEGYSVSREKKESFPLTVTSAQKNPTAFYLCASARAGPMNTEAFFGQGTRLTVV.

The genes are TRBV5-1 and TRBJ1-3; no clear D gene. The V and J ends lost 0 bases and 0 bases respectively, with 7 bases between them. Germline assignment: CDR1 SGHRS and CDR2 YFSETQ. This CDR3 spans 15 amino acids. This CDR3 reads CASSLDQNSGNTIYF. CDR3 sequence (DNA): TGCGCCAGCAGCTTGGATCAGAACTCTGGAAACACCATATATTTT.

The J gene is TRBJ1-5, the V gene TRBV28, with D possibly TRBD1 on 5 matching bases. This CDR3 contains 12 residues. V gave up 6 bases and J gave up 11 bases, with 14 bases separating them. Per the germline V gene, CDR1 is MDHEN and CDR2 is SYDVKM. The CDR3 loop is CASRMGGGSQHF. The CDR3 DNA sequence: TGTGCCAGCAGGATGGGGGGAGGGTCCCAGCATTTT.

The chain uses TRBV28 and TRBJ1-2; no firm D call. Trimming pared 2 bases from V and 2 bases from J, leaving 6 bases between. The germline gives CDR1 MDHEN, CDR2 SYDVKM. There are 13 residues in the CDR3. The CDR3 sequence is CASSLPANYGYTF. In DNA form, the CDR3 reads TGTGCCAGCAGTTTACCCGCAAACTATGGCTACACCTTC.

The chain is built from TRBV6-6 and TRBJ1-2; perhaps TRBD1 as D (6 bases). Germline CDR1 MNHNY, CDR2 SVGAGI (reference sequence). The CDR3 is 16 residues long. Trimming removed 2 bases at V and 0 bases at J, with 13 bases between. CDR3 in amino acids: CASSYGGSAANYGYTF. DNA for the CDR3: TGTGCCAGCAGTTACGGGGGCTCCGCGGCTAACTATGGCTACACCTTC.

This clone is a singleton in its sample. Different DNA sequences within this sample yield the same CDR3. The chain has TRBV27 and TRBJ1-3; perhaps TRBD1 as D (5 bases). There are 14 residues in the CDR3. V lost 2 bases to trimming and J lost 4 bases, with 9 bases between them. Germline-derived CDR1 and CDR2 are MNHEY and SMNVEV (reference sequence). The CDR3 nucleotides are TGTGCCAGCAGTTTAAGGGGTTCCGGAAACACCATATATTTT. Translating gives CASSLRGSGNTIYF.

The chain uses TRBV18 and TRBJ1-5; weak D call: TRBD1 (5 bases). The CDR3 extends over 15 amino acids. Trimming left V 2 bases short and J 6 bases short, with 14 bases between. Germline values: CDR1 KGHSH, CDR2 LQKENI. In DNA, the CDR3 is TGTGCCAGCTCACCAGAAAAGGGGCGCGGTCAGCCCCAGCATTTT. This codes for CASSPEKGRGQPQHF.

The genes are TRBV28 and TRBJ2-7, with 11 bases fitting TRBD1. Per the germline V gene, CDR1 is MDHEN and CDR2 is SYDVKM. V was pared by 0 bases and J by 7 bases, with 5 bases of the junction left unmatched. This CDR3 comprises 15 residues. CDR3 coding DNA: TGTGCCAGCAGTTTATGGCGGACAGGGGGCGGGGAGCAGTACTTC. Protein sequence: CASSLWRTGGGEQYF.

This chain connects TRBV28 to TRBJ1-1; unclear D gene. V lost 2 bases, J lost 10 bases, and 11 bases lay in between. CDR3 length: 12 residues. CDR1 and CDR2 from the germline V gene are MDHEN and SYDVKM. The CDR3 region has the DNA TGTGCCAGCAGTTTACAGACAACGGGAGCTTTCTTT. Residues: CASSLQTTGAFF.

The V and J genes are TRBV6-1 and TRBJ2-7, with D hard to call. The V and J ends lost 10 bases and 7 bases respectively, with 26 bases between them. CDR1 is MNHNS and CDR2 is SASEGT in the germline V gene. This CDR3 has 15 amino acids. The CDR3 reads CAITSEQTIAREQYF. The CDR3 coding sequence is TGTGCCATCACGTCGGAGCAGACCATAGCCAGGGAGCAGTACTTC.